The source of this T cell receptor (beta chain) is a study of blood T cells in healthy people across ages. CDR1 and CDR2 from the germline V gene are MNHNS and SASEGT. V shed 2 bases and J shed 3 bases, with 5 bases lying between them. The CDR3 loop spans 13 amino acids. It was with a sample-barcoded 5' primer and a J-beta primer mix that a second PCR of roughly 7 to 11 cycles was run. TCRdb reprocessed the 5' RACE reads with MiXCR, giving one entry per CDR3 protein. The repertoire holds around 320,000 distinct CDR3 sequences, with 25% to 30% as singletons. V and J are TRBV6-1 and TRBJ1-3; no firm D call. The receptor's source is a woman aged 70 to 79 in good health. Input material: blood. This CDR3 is CASSESYGNTIYF. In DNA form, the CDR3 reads TGTGCCAGCAGTGAAAGTTATGGAAACACCATATATTTT.